Shown below are 17 T cell receptor beta chains from a single sample sequenced in a study of graft-versus-host responses after intestinal transplantation. Their antigen targets remain unknown. The data were produced by immunoSEQ multiplex PCR, yet TCRdb's version contains in-frame clones alone and is incomplete. This table has over 55,000 clones, over 75% appearing once. The sequences come from unstimulated CD4+ T cells sorted from spleen or lymph node cells, collected before transplant. The source is a human donor who was the organ donor for an intestinal transplant.

This rearrangement joins TRBV10-3 to TRBJ2-5; D perhaps matches TRBD2 (5 bases). Germline assignment: CDR1 ENHRY and CDR2 SYGVKD. V was clipped by 2 bases and J by 4 bases, with 8 bases between them. There are 13 residues in the CDR3. CDR3 sequence: CAISETSGETQYF. The CDR3 nucleotides read TGTGCCATCAGTGAGACTAGTGGAGAGACCCAGTACTTC.

The genes are TRBV19 and TRBJ1-3, with D perhaps TRBD1 (6 bases). The CDR3 totals 16 residues. V was cut by 10 bases and J by 4 bases, with 23 bases left in between. In germline, CDR1 is LNHDA, CDR2 SQIVND (reference sequence). CDR3 residues: CATTPPGVTLGNTIYF. DNA for the CDR3: TGTGCCACCACCCCGCCAGGGGTAACGTTAGGAAACACCATATATTTT.

The V and J genes are TRBV18 and TRBJ1-6; tentatively, D is TRBD1 (5 bases). CDR1 and CDR2 (germline): KGHSH, LQKENI. With 3 bases removed from V and 7 bases from J, the gap between germline ends came to 13 bases. The CDR3 extends over 15 amino acids. DNA for the CDR3: TGTGCCAGCTCACCCGACTGGCGGGACAATTCACCCCTCCACTTT. Translating gives CASSPDWRDNSPLHF. Complete variable domain (other parts from reference TRBV18 and TRBJ1-6): NAGVMQNPRHLVRRRGQEARLRCSPMKGHSHVYWYRQLPEEGLKFMVYLQKENIIDESGMPKERFSAEFPKEGPSILRIQQVVRGDSAAYFCASSPDWRDNSPLHFGNGTRLTVT.

This clone turned up a few times. The J gene is TRBJ2-6, the V gene TRBV18; D is uncertain. Germline V gives CDR1 KGHSH, CDR2 LQKENI. This CDR3 comprises 16 residues. V was clipped by 2 bases and J by 0 bases, with 8 bases between them. The CDR3, as DNA: TGTGCCAGCTCACCAATCGACAACTCTGGGGCCAACGTCCTGACTTTC. It yields the protein CASSPIDNSGANVLTF.

V and J are TRBV11-1 and TRBJ2-1, with 8 bases that match TRBD2. CDR3 length equals 15 residues. The trim removed 6 bases at V and 9 bases at J, leaving 13 bases unmatched. Germline V gene data show CDR1 as SGHAT and CDR2 as FQDESV (reference sequence). CDR3: CASSNMRGANGEQFF. CDR3 bases: TGTGCCAGCAGTAATATGCGGGGGGCCAATGGTGAGCAGTTCTTC.

The chain couples TRBV2 to TRBJ2-7, with 8 bases lining up with TRBD1. Germline V CDR1 and CDR2: SNHLY, FYNNEI. The CDR3 extends over 15 amino acids. V was clipped by 2 bases and J by 3 bases; unmatched bases: 6. The CDR3 is CASSESGGPSYEQYV. The CDR3 DNA reads as TGTGCCAGCAGTGAATCAGGGGGCCCTAGCTACGAGCAGTACGTC.

The J gene is TRBJ1-1, the V gene TRBV28; maybe TRBD1 (6 bases). CDR1 is MDHEN and CDR2 is SYDVKM in the germline V gene. This CDR3 contains 14 residues. Trimming took off 2 bases at V and 5 bases at J, with 12 bases between the two ends. CDR3 sequence: CASSLVGARTEAFF. In DNA form, the CDR3 reads TGTGCCAGCAGTTTAGTGGGGGCTCGGACTGAAGCTTTCTTT. The full variable domain, completed using reference TRBV28 and TRBJ1-1, is DVKVTQSSRYLVKRTGEKVFLECVQDMDHENMFWYRQDPGLGLRLIYFSYDVKMKEKGDIPEGYSVSREKKERFSLILESASTNQTSMYLCASSLVGARTEAFFGQGTRLTVV.

The rearrangement joins TRBV28 to TRBJ1-2; 7 nucleotides align to TRBD1. The germline gives CDR1 MDHEN, CDR2 SYDVKM. V shed 6 bases and J 5 bases; nucleotides not matched to a gene: 6. The CDR3 is 13 amino acids. The CDR3 DNA sequence: TGTGCCAGCAGACACGGGACAGCTTATGGCTACACCTTC. Encoded protein: CASRHGTAYGYTF.

This clone was seen a handful of times. The chain uses TRBV5-6 and TRBJ2-7; D possibly corresponds to TRBD1 (6 bases). Germline assignment: CDR1 SGHDT and CDR2 YYEEEE. The CDR3 is 14 amino acids. V was cut by 3 bases and J by 6 bases, with 16 bases left in between. In DNA form, the CDR3 reads TGTGCCAGCAGCTCCGGACAGTTCGGCTCCGAGCAGTACGTC. It is translated as CASSSGQFGSEQYV.

The V call is TRBV27, the J call TRBJ2-1; weak D call: TRBD1 (5 bases). Per germline, CDR1 MNHEY and CDR2 SMNVEV (reference sequence). V was clipped by 7 bases and J by 7 bases, with 5 bases between them. The CDR3 runs to 10 residues. In DNA, the CDR3 is TGTGCCAGCACAGGGAATGAGCAGTTCTTC. Translated: CASTGNEQFF.

This clone was counted between two and nine times. The V call is TRBV18, the J call TRBJ1-6, with 9 bases identical to TRBD1. The CDR3 contains 15 residues. The germline CDR1 and CDR2 sequences are KGHSH and LQKENI. Germline trimming cut 3 bases from V and 7 bases from J; bases unmatched to any gene: 4. CDR3 residues: CASSPAGTGNSPLHF. The CDR3 coding sequence is TGTGCCAGCTCACCGGCCGGGACAGGGAATTCACCCCTCCACTTT.

The chain employs TRBV5-6 and TRBJ2-1, with TRBD2 as a possible D gene (7 bases). The V end lost 4 bases, the J end lost 0 bases, and 17 bases lay between the germline ends. Germline V gives CDR1 SGHDT, CDR2 YYEEEE. The CDR3 is 17 residues long. CDR3 in DNA: TGTGCCAGCAGCCACCTGGGGGGGGCCCCCTCCTACAATGAGCAGTTCTTC. It yields the protein CASSHLGGAPSYNEQFF.

A single count supports this clone. This chain joins TRBV5-1 and TRBJ2-1; 10 bases match TRBD2. The CDR3 covers 13 residues. V shed 5 bases, J shed 6 bases, and the junction held 2 bases outside the gene matches. In germline, CDR1 is SGHRS, CDR2 YFSETQ. The DNA for the CDR3 is TGCGCCAGCAGAGTAGCGGGGGGCAATGAGCAGTTCTTC. Translated: CASRVAGGNEQFF.

V is TRBV2 and J is TRBJ1-4; tentative D call: TRBD1 (5 bases). The CDR3 contains 12 residues. The ends were cut back, 11 bases at V and 7 bases at J, with 14 bases in the middle. CDR1 and CDR2 (germline): SNHLY, FYNNEI. CDR3 residues: CAGGMTPEKLFF. CDR3 bases: TGTGCCGGGGGGATGACCCCTGAAAAACTGTTTTTT.

This clone was counted a single time. The chain uses TRBV7-2 and TRBJ2-7; tentatively, D is TRBD1 (5 bases). Trimming pared 2 bases from V and 3 bases from J, leaving 5 bases between. Germline values: CDR1 SGHTA, CDR2 FQGNSA. The length of the CDR3 is 12 residues. As DNA, the CDR3 is TGTGCCAGCAGCTTACAGGGCTACGAGCAGTACGTC. Translation gives CASSLQGYEQYV.

J is TRBJ2-5 and V is TRBV4-2; 7 nucleotides agree with TRBD2. The trim removed 0 bases at V and 2 bases at J, leaving 9 bases unmatched. Per germline, CDR1 LGHNA and CDR2 YNFKEQ. This CDR3 has 17 residues. The CDR3 sequence is CASSQDRGGGIQETQYF. For the CDR3, the DNA is TGTGCCAGCAGCCAAGATAGGGGCGGGGGAATTCAAGAGACCCAGTACTTC.

This chain links TRBV5-4 with TRBJ2-1; D might be TRBD1 (5 bases). There are 16 residues in the CDR3. V dropped 4 bases and J dropped 0 bases, with 14 bases sitting between them. Germline lookup yields CDR1 SGHNT and CDR2 YYREEE (reference sequence). CDR3 nucleotide sequence: TGTGCCAGCAGCCACGAGAGACAGAGCTCCTACAATGAGCAGTTCTTC. Translated: CASSHERQSSYNEQFF.